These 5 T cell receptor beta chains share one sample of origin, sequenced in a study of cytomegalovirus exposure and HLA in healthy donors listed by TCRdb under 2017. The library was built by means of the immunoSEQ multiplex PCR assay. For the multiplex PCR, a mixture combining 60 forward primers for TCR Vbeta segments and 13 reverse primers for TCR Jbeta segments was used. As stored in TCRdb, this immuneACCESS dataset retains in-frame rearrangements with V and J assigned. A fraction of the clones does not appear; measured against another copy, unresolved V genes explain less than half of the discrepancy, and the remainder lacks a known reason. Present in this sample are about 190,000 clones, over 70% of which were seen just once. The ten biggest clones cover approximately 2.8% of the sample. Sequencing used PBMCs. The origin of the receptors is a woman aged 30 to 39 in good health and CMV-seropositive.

The DNA of the CDR3 is TGTGCCAGCAGTGAAGTTGTGCGACAGCCCCAGCATTTT. It codes for CASSEVVRQPQHF. This chain joins TRBV2 and TRBJ1-5; D is uncertain. The V end was cut by 1 base, the J end by 7 bases, with 8 bases between. Germline-derived CDR1 and CDR2 are SNHLY and FYNNEI. The CDR3 has 13 residues.

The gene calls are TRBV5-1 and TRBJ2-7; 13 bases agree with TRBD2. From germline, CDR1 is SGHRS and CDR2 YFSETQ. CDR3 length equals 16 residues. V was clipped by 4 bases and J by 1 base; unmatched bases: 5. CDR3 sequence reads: CASSVTGLAGSYEQYF. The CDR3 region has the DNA TGCGCCAGCAGCGTGACGGGACTAGCGGGATCCTACGAGCAGTACTTC.

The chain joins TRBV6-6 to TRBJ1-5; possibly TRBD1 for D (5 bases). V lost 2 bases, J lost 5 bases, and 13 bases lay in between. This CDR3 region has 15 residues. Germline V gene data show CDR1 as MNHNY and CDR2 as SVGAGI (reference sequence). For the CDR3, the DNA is TGTGCCAGCAGTTACGGGCGCCAGGGTCATCAGCCCCAGCATTTT. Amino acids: CASSYGRQGHQPQHF.

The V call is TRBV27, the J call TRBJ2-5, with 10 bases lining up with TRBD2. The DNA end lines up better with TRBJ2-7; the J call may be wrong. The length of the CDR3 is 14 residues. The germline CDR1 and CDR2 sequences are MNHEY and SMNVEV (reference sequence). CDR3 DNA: TGTGCCAGCAGTGCGGGACTAGCGCACTACGAGCAGTACTTC. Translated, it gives CASSAGLAHYEQYF.

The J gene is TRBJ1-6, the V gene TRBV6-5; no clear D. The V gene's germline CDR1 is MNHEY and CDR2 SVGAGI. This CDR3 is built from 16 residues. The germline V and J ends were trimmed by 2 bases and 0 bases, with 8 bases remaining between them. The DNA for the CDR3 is TGTGCCAGCAGTTACGAGGCTCCCTCCTATAATTCACCCCTCCACTTT. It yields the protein CASSYEAPSYNSPLHF.